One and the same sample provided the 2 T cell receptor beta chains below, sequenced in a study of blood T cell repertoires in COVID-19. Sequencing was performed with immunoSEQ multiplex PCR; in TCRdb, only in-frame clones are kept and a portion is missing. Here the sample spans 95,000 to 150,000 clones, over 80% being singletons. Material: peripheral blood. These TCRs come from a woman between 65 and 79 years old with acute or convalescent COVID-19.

CDR3 coding DNA: TGTGCCAGTAGTATACCAGGGGGCCCCTCTGGAAACACCATATATTTT. Amino acid sequence: CASSIPGGPSGNTIYF. V is TRBV19 and J is TRBJ1-3; 8 nucleotides align to TRBD1. This CDR3 region has 16 residues. From germline, CDR1 is LNHDA and CDR2 SQIVND (reference sequence). J gave up 0 bases and V 2 bases, and 3 bases lay outside the gene matches.

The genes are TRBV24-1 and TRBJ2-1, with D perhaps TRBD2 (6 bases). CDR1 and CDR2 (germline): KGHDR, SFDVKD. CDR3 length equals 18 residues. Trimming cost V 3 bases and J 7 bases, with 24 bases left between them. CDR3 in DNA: TGTGCCACCAGTGATCCCCGGGGAGCGGGTCAACGGAGGAATGAGCAGTTCTTC. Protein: CATSDPRGAGQRRNEQFF.